Below are 32 T cell receptor beta chains sequenced from a single sample in a study of early T cells in non-severe SARS-CoV-2 infection. MiXCR, run by TCRdb on the 5' RACE reads, gives a single entry per CDR3 protein. This sample carries 55,000 to 80,000 distinct CDR3 sequences, about 11% of them seen once, and the ten largest clones take roughly 7%. The sequenced sample consisted of whole blood. Source of these receptors: an adult who was a healthcare worker with PCR-confirmed SARS-CoV-2 infection or an uninfected control (not recorded which).

This clonotype turned up a few times. J is TRBJ1-1 and V is TRBV6-6; perhaps TRBD1 as D (5 bases). Between the trimmed V and J ends, which lost 8 bases and 1 base, there was a span of 14 bases. The CDR3 has 14 residues. CDR1 is MNHNY, CDR2 SVGAGI, per germline (reference sequence). Here the CDR3 reads CASGLGGGNTEAFF. CDR3 sequence (DNA): TGTGCCAGCGGTCTTGGGGGGGGGAACACTGAAGCTTTCTTT.

This clonotype has just a few counts. The V and J genes are TRBV3-1 and TRBJ1-2; 10 bases fit TRBD1. This CDR3 is 15 amino acids long. J lost 4 bases, V lost 1 base, and 3 bases had no gene match. Germline values: CDR1 LGHDT, CDR2 YNNKEL (reference sequence). CDR3 coding DNA: TGTGCCAGCAGCCAAGGGACAGGGGGACTCTATGGCTACACCTTC. Protein product: CASSQGTGGLYGYTF. Combining the CDR3 with reference TRBV3-1 and TRBJ1-2 gives the whole variable domain DTAVSQTPKYLVTQMGNDKSIKCEQNLGHDTMYWYKQDSKKFLKIMFSYNNKELIINETVPNRFSPKSPDKAHLNLHINSLELGDSAVYFCASSQGTGGLYGYTFGSGTRLTVV.

This clonotype was seen only a few times. As DNA, the CDR3 is TGTGCCAGCAGCATGGGGGGGCAAAGCTCCTACAATGAGCAGTTCTTC. The encoded protein is CASSMGGQSSYNEQFF. This chain connects TRBV5-4 to TRBJ2-1; possibly TRBD2 for D (7 bases). The ends were cut back, 4 bases at V and 0 bases at J, with 14 bases in the middle. The CDR3 is made up of 16 amino acids. Germline V gene lookup returns CDR1 SGHNT and CDR2 YYREEE (reference sequence).

In this sample, this clonotype turned up many times. This chain connects TRBV2 to TRBJ1-1; unclear D gene. CDR1 and CDR2 from the germline V gene are SNHLY and FYNNEI. The CDR3 runs 12 residues. The V end lost 7 bases, the J end lost 3 bases, and 9 bases lay between the germline ends. The CDR3 DNA sequence: TGTGCCAGCAAAAAGGTGGACACTGAAGCTTTCTTT. Translated, it gives CASKKVDTEAFF.

Written as DNA, the CDR3 is TGTGCCAGCAGCTTATCCCCGGCGGCCTACGAGCAGTACTTC. This translates into CASSLSPAAYEQYF. V gene TRBV7-9 combines with J gene TRBJ2-7; no firm D call. V lost 2 bases, J lost 2 bases, and 10 bases lay in between. CDR1 is SEHNR, CDR2 FQNEAQ, per germline (reference sequence). There are 14 residues in the CDR3.

This clonotype occurred a few times. The chain uses TRBV5-1 and TRBJ1-1; 7 positions agree with TRBD1. CDR3 length: 14 residues. Germline V gene lookup returns CDR1 SGHRS and CDR2 YFSETQ. Unmatched junction bases numbered 3, after V lost 0 bases and J lost 4 bases. CDR3 DNA sequence: TGCGCCAGCAGCTTGGCGGGACAGAGCACTGAAGCTTTCTTT. Amino acid sequence: CASSLAGQSTEAFF.

The rearrangement links TRBV29-1 to TRBJ2-7, with 7 bases matching TRBD2. This CDR3 is 11 amino acids long. The V gene's germline CDR1 is SQVTM and CDR2 ANQGSEA. Germline trimming cut 8 bases from V and 7 bases from J; bases unmatched to any gene: 8. CDR3 region: CSTNSGGEQYF. CDR3 sequence (DNA): TGCAGCACGAACTCGGGGGGAGAGCAGTACTTC.

The rearrangement uses TRBV7-9 and TRBJ1-1, with D hard to call. V was shortened by 5 bases and J by 1 base, with 8 bases between the two germline ends. Germline CDR1 SEHNR, CDR2 FQNEAQ (reference sequence). The CDR3 contains 13 residues. The DNA of the CDR3 is TGTGCCAGCAGCGCCCAACCGAACACTGAAGCTTTCTTT. Amino acid sequence: CASSAQPNTEAFF.

This clonotype was seen ten or more times. The rearrangement links TRBV20-1 to TRBJ2-1; D is unresolved. CDR3 length: 12 residues. The germline V gene encodes CDR1 DFQATT and CDR2 SNEGSKA (reference sequence). Between the trimmed V and J ends, which lost 1 base and 9 bases, there was a span of 10 bases. The CDR3 DNA sequence: TGCAGTGCTAGAGGTTTACCTCGTGAGCAGTTCTTC. Its protein product is CSARGLPREQFF.

This clonotype was seen repeatedly, ten times or more. The genes are TRBV7-9 and TRBJ2-7, with 9 bases aligning to TRBD2. With V trimmed by 2 bases and J by 3 bases, 11 bases remained unmatched. The CDR3 length is 17 residues. CDR1 is SEHNR and CDR2 is FQNEAQ in the germline V gene (reference sequence). In nucleotides, the CDR3 is TGTGCCAGCAGCTTAAGACCCCCCGGGACTAGCTTCTACGAGCAGTACTTC. This codes for CASSLRPPGTSFYEQYF.

The chain recombines TRBV10-3 with TRBJ2-6, with a weak D call TRBD2 (6 bases). Germline V gives CDR1 ENHRY, CDR2 SYGVKD. V shed 3 bases and J shed 4 bases, with 13 bases lying between them. The CDR3 is made up of 16 amino acids. Written as DNA, the CDR3 is TGTGCCATCAGTGACCCTTGGGGAGGCGGGGCCAACGTCCTGACTTTC. Translated: CAISDPWGGGANVLTF.

This clonotype was observed a few times. This chain uses TRBV27 with TRBJ2-7; TRBD1 is a possible D gene (7 bases). V was pared by 10 bases and J by 2 bases, with 12 bases between. The CDR3 loop spans 12 amino acids. CDR1 is MNHEY, CDR2 SMNVEV, per germline (reference sequence). The CDR3 DNA is TGTGCCACCAGGGGGGCAGCCTACGAGCAGTACTTC. Encoded protein: CATRGAAYEQYF.

This clonotype was counted many times. At one boundary the junction diverges from the germline segment, which might be a read error. The V call is TRBV7-9, the J call TRBJ1-5; D not resolved. In germline, CDR1 is SEHNR, CDR2 FQNEAQ (reference sequence). The CDR3 loop spans 12 amino acids. The CDR3 spells CATTASSQPQHF. Here the CDR3 DNA reads TGTGCCACCACGGCCAGCAGTCAGCCCCAGCATTTT.

This clonotype was counted at least ten times. The chain uses TRBV21-1 and TRBJ2-7; the table's D gene call, TRBD2, was not cross checked with the DNA. TRBV21-1 is designated a pseudogene. The CDR3 extends over 19 amino acids. CDR3 sequence reads: CASSKGFLAGERKGNEQYF. The CDR3 bases are TGTGCCAGCAGCAAGGGATTTCTAGCGGGAGAGAGGAAGGGCAACGAGCAGTACTTC.

The chain combines TRBV29-1 with TRBJ2-7; tentative D call: TRBD1 (5 bases). This CDR3 is 13 amino acids long. The germline V gene encodes CDR1 SQVTM and CDR2 ANQGSEA. Between the trimmed V and J ends, which lost 3 bases and 6 bases, there was a span of 15 bases. Written as DNA, the CDR3 is TGCAGCGTTGATTTCCAGGGAACTGGCGAGCAGTACTTC. Translating gives CSVDFQGTGEQYF.

The CDR3 loop reads CSVGRDRGHYEQYF. The CDR3 coding sequence is TGCAGCGTCGGCCGGGACAGGGGGCACTACGAGCAGTACTTC. The V call is TRBV29-1, the J call TRBJ2-7; TRBD1 agrees at 12 bases. The V and J ends lost 6 bases and 3 bases, in that order; junction bases with no gene match: 6. CDR1 is SQVTM, CDR2 ANQGSEA, per germline. This CDR3 contains 14 residues.

This clonotype has at least ten counts. The chain combines TRBV7-2 with TRBJ2-1; TRBD2 matches at 9 bases. The CDR3 is 15 residues long. Per the germline V gene, CDR1 is SGHTA and CDR2 is FQGNSA. J lost 7 bases, V lost 1 base, and 5 bases had no gene match. CDR3 sequence reads: CASSLVWLAGNEQFF. CDR3 DNA: TGTGCCAGCAGCTTAGTTTGGCTAGCGGGGAATGAGCAGTTCTTC. Full variable domain (missing parts from reference TRBV7-2 and TRBJ2-1): GAGVSQSPSNKVTEKGKDVELRCDPISGHTALYWYRQSLGQGLEFLIYFQGNSAPDKSGLPSDRFSAERTGGSVSTLTIQRTQQEDSAVYLCASSLVWLAGNEQFFGPGTRLTVL.

This clonotype has at least ten counts. The chain combines TRBV11-2 with TRBJ2-3, with D unclear. Per the germline V gene, CDR1 is SGHAT and CDR2 is FQNNGV. CDR3 size: 13 residues. Trimming took 0 bases from V and 7 from J, leaving 8 bases between them. CDR3 region: CASSLEETNTQYF. The CDR3 region has the DNA TGTGCCAGCAGCTTAGAAGAGACAAATACGCAGTATTTT.

There are many counts of this clonotype. The V and J genes are TRBV9 and TRBJ1-4; D unclear. Trimming shortened V by 3 bases and J by 4 bases, and 7 bases separated the two germline ends. From germline, CDR1 is SGDLS and CDR2 YYNGEE. This CDR3 is built from 13 residues. DNA for the CDR3: TGTGCCAGCAGCGCGGGGAGTAATGAAAAACTGTTTTTT. It yields the protein CASSAGSNEKLFF. Drawing the rest from reference TRBV9 and TRBJ1-4, the complete variable domain is DSGVTQTPKHLITATGQRVTLRCSPRSGDLSVYWYQQSLDQGLQFLIQYYNGEERAKGNILERFSAQQFPDLHSELNLSSLELGDSALYFCASSAGSNEKLFFGSGTQLSVL.

The chain employs TRBV19 and TRBJ1-2; D gene ambiguous. V was cut by 3 bases and J by 5 bases, with 10 bases left in between. The CDR3 totals 13 residues. CDR1 LNHDA and CDR2 SQIVND come from the germline V gene (reference sequence). The CDR3 DNA follows: TGTGCCAGTAGTATTCTTCTGACTTATGGCTACACCTTC. Its protein is CASSILLTYGYTF.

This clonotype was detected only a few times. In nucleotides, the CDR3 is TGTGCCAGCAGCTACGGCGCAATAGATACGCAGTATTTT. Protein: CASSYGAIDTQYF. J is TRBJ2-3 and V is TRBV7-3; D not certain. The length of the CDR3 is 13 residues. Germline V gene lookup returns CDR1 SGHTA and CDR2 FQGTGA. With 4 bases removed from V and 5 bases from J, the gap between germline ends came to 10 bases.

The sample holds a few counts of this clonotype. This chain joins TRBV4-3 and TRBJ1-2; TRBD1 is a possible D gene (6 bases). The V and J ends lost 3 bases and 7 bases respectively, with 18 bases between them. The CDR3 contains 15 residues. Germline V gene lookup returns CDR1 LGHNA and CDR2 YSLEER. For the CDR3, the DNA is TGCGCCAGCAGCCATGCTTCAGGGGTACCGGGTGGCTACACCTTC. Amino acids: CASSHASGVPGGYTF.

Many counts were recorded for this clonotype. The genes are TRBV10-3 and TRBJ2-1, with D possibly TRBD2 on 6 matching bases. The CDR3 extends over 17 amino acids. Between the trimmed V and J ends, which lost 5 bases and 4 bases, there was a span of 21 bases. Looked up from germline, CDR1 is ENHRY and CDR2 is SYGVKD. The DNA for the CDR3 is TGTGCCATCAGTCGGATGGAGGGACCTCCACATTACAATGAGCAGTTCTTC. It specifies CAISRMEGPPHYNEQFF.

This clonotype was counted at least ten times. This chain uses TRBV5-1 with TRBJ2-5, with a possible D match to TRBD2 (6 bases). CDR1 SGHRS and CDR2 YFSETQ come from the germline V gene. Trimming left V 1 base short and J 1 base short, with 11 bases between. CDR3 length equals 15 residues. CDR3 residues: CASSLRGLAQETQYF. The CDR3 DNA is TGCGCCAGCAGCTTGAGGGGACTGGCCCAAGAGACCCAGTACTTC.

There are many counts of this clonotype. The chain links TRBV7-9 to TRBJ1-4; possibly TRBD1 for D (5 bases). There are 13 residues in the CDR3. The germline CDR1 and CDR2 sequences are SEHNR and FQNEAQ (reference sequence). V lost 3 bases to trimming and J lost 10 bases, with 12 bases between them. The CDR3 sequence: CASSFRLGGKLFF. For the CDR3, the DNA is TGTGCCAGCAGCTTCCGCCTGGGGGGAAAACTGTTTTTT.

This clonotype was recorded a few times. This chain connects TRBV7-9 to TRBJ1-4, with 9 bases that match TRBD1. V was clipped by 5 bases and J by 6 bases; unmatched bases: 4. This CDR3 contains 14 residues. Germline V lookup: CDR1 SEHNR, CDR2 FQNEAQ (reference sequence). CDR3 nucleotides: TGTGCCAGCAGCACCTGGGACAGGGATGAAAAACTGTTTTTT. Amino acid sequence: CASSTWDRDEKLFF.

This clonotype was found a few times. The chain carries TRBV7-9 and TRBJ2-2; 9 bases match TRBD1. There are 15 residues in the CDR3. V gave up 6 bases and J gave up 5 bases; unmatched junction bases: 7. Germline CDR1 and CDR2: SEHNR and FQNEAQ (reference sequence). The CDR3 here is CASRTGGSPTGELFF. Here the CDR3 DNA reads TGTGCCAGCAGAACAGGGGGCTCCCCAACCGGGGAGCTGTTTTTT.

This clonotype showed up many times. The chain links TRBV12-3 or TRBV12-4 to TRBJ1-3; D not certain. Trimming shortened V by 4 bases and J by 3 bases, and 10 bases separated the two germline ends. This CDR3 has 14 amino acids. CDR3 DNA sequence: TGTGCCAGCAGTTCCAGGACGGATGGAAACACCATATATTTT. It codes for CASSSRTDGNTIYF.

In its sample, this clonotype was seen many times. The chain carries TRBV7-3 and TRBJ1-3, with D hard to call. CDR3 length: 16 amino acids. Trimming left V 1 base short and J 0 bases short, with 10 bases between. Germline V CDR1 and CDR2: SGHTA, FQGTGA. The CDR3 loop reads CASSLRGAGSGNTIYF. CDR3 nucleotide sequence: TGTGCCAGCAGCTTAAGGGGTGCTGGCTCTGGAAACACCATATATTTT.

The chain joins TRBV20-1 to TRBJ1-1, with TRBD1 matching 8 bases. The germline CDR1 and CDR2 sequences are DFQATT and SNEGSKA (reference sequence). The CDR3 is 16 amino acids. Trimming took 3 bases from V and 0 from J; bases not matched to a gene: 9. This CDR3 is CSARRMTGELNTEAFF. Here the CDR3 DNA reads TGCAGTGCTAGGAGGATGACAGGGGAACTGAACACTGAAGCTTTCTTT.

In this sample, this clonotype turned up a few times. The chain links TRBV7-2 to TRBJ2-1, with 14 bases aligning to TRBD2. The CDR3 runs to 17 residues. Germline assignment: CDR1 SGHTA and CDR2 FQGNSA. Losses at the gene ends were 1 base for V and 4 bases for J; bases not matched to a gene: 3. As DNA, the CDR3 is TGTGCCAGCAGCTTAGTTGGGACTAGCGGGGGATACAATGAGCAGTTCTTC. This sequence encodes CASSLVGTSGGYNEQFF.

This clonotype has only a few counts. The chain employs TRBV10-3 and TRBJ2-3, with D unresolved. CDR1 ENHRY and CDR2 SYGVKD come from the germline V gene. The V end lost 7 bases, the J end lost 2 bases, and 13 bases lay between the germline ends. The CDR3 runs to 14 residues. For the CDR3, the DNA is TGTGCCATCACTCGAACGTCGGACACAGATACGCAGTATTTT. Its translation is CAITRTSDTDTQYF.